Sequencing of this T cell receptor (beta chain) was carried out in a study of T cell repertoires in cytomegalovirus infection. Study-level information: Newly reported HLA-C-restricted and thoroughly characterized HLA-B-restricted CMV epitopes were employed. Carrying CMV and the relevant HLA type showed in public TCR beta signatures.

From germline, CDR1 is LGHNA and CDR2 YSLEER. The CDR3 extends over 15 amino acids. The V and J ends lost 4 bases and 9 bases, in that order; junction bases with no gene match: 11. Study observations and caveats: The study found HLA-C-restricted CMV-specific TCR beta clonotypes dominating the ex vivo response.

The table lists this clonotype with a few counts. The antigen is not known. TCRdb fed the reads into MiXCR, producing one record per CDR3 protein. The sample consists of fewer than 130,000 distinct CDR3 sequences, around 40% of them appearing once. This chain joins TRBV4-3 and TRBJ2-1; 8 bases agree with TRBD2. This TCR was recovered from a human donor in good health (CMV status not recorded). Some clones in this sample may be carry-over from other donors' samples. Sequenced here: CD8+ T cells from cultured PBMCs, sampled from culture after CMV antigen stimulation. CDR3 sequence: CASSLAGGGAGEQFF. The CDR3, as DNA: TGCGCCAGCAGCCTGGCGGGGGGTGGGGCCGGTGAGCAGTTCTTC.